This T cell receptor (beta chain) was sequenced in a study of preoperative IRX-2 immunotherapy in early breast cancer. The assay was immunoSEQ multiplex PCR, and TCRdb's table has in-frame clones only and misses some. The table shows tens of thousands of clones, with 82% occurring only once. The treatment is: preoperative locoregional IRX-2 cytokine immunotherapy. Patients received preoperative, locoregional IRX-2 cytokine immunotherapy in a phase Ib study. The CDR3 runs to 15 residues. V dropped 8 bases and J dropped 5 bases, with 21 bases sitting between them. Germline CDR1 and CDR2: SGHVT and SQSDAQ.

This specimen consisted of lymph node tissue, obtained after IRX-2 immunotherapy. V gene TRBV7-4 combines with J gene TRBJ1-1; unclear D gene. The TCR sequence derives from a human donor with breast cancer. The CDR3, as DNA: TGTGCCAGCTCGGTCTTTAAGGGAATCATAACTGAAGCTTTCTTT. Translation: CASSVFKGIITEAFF.